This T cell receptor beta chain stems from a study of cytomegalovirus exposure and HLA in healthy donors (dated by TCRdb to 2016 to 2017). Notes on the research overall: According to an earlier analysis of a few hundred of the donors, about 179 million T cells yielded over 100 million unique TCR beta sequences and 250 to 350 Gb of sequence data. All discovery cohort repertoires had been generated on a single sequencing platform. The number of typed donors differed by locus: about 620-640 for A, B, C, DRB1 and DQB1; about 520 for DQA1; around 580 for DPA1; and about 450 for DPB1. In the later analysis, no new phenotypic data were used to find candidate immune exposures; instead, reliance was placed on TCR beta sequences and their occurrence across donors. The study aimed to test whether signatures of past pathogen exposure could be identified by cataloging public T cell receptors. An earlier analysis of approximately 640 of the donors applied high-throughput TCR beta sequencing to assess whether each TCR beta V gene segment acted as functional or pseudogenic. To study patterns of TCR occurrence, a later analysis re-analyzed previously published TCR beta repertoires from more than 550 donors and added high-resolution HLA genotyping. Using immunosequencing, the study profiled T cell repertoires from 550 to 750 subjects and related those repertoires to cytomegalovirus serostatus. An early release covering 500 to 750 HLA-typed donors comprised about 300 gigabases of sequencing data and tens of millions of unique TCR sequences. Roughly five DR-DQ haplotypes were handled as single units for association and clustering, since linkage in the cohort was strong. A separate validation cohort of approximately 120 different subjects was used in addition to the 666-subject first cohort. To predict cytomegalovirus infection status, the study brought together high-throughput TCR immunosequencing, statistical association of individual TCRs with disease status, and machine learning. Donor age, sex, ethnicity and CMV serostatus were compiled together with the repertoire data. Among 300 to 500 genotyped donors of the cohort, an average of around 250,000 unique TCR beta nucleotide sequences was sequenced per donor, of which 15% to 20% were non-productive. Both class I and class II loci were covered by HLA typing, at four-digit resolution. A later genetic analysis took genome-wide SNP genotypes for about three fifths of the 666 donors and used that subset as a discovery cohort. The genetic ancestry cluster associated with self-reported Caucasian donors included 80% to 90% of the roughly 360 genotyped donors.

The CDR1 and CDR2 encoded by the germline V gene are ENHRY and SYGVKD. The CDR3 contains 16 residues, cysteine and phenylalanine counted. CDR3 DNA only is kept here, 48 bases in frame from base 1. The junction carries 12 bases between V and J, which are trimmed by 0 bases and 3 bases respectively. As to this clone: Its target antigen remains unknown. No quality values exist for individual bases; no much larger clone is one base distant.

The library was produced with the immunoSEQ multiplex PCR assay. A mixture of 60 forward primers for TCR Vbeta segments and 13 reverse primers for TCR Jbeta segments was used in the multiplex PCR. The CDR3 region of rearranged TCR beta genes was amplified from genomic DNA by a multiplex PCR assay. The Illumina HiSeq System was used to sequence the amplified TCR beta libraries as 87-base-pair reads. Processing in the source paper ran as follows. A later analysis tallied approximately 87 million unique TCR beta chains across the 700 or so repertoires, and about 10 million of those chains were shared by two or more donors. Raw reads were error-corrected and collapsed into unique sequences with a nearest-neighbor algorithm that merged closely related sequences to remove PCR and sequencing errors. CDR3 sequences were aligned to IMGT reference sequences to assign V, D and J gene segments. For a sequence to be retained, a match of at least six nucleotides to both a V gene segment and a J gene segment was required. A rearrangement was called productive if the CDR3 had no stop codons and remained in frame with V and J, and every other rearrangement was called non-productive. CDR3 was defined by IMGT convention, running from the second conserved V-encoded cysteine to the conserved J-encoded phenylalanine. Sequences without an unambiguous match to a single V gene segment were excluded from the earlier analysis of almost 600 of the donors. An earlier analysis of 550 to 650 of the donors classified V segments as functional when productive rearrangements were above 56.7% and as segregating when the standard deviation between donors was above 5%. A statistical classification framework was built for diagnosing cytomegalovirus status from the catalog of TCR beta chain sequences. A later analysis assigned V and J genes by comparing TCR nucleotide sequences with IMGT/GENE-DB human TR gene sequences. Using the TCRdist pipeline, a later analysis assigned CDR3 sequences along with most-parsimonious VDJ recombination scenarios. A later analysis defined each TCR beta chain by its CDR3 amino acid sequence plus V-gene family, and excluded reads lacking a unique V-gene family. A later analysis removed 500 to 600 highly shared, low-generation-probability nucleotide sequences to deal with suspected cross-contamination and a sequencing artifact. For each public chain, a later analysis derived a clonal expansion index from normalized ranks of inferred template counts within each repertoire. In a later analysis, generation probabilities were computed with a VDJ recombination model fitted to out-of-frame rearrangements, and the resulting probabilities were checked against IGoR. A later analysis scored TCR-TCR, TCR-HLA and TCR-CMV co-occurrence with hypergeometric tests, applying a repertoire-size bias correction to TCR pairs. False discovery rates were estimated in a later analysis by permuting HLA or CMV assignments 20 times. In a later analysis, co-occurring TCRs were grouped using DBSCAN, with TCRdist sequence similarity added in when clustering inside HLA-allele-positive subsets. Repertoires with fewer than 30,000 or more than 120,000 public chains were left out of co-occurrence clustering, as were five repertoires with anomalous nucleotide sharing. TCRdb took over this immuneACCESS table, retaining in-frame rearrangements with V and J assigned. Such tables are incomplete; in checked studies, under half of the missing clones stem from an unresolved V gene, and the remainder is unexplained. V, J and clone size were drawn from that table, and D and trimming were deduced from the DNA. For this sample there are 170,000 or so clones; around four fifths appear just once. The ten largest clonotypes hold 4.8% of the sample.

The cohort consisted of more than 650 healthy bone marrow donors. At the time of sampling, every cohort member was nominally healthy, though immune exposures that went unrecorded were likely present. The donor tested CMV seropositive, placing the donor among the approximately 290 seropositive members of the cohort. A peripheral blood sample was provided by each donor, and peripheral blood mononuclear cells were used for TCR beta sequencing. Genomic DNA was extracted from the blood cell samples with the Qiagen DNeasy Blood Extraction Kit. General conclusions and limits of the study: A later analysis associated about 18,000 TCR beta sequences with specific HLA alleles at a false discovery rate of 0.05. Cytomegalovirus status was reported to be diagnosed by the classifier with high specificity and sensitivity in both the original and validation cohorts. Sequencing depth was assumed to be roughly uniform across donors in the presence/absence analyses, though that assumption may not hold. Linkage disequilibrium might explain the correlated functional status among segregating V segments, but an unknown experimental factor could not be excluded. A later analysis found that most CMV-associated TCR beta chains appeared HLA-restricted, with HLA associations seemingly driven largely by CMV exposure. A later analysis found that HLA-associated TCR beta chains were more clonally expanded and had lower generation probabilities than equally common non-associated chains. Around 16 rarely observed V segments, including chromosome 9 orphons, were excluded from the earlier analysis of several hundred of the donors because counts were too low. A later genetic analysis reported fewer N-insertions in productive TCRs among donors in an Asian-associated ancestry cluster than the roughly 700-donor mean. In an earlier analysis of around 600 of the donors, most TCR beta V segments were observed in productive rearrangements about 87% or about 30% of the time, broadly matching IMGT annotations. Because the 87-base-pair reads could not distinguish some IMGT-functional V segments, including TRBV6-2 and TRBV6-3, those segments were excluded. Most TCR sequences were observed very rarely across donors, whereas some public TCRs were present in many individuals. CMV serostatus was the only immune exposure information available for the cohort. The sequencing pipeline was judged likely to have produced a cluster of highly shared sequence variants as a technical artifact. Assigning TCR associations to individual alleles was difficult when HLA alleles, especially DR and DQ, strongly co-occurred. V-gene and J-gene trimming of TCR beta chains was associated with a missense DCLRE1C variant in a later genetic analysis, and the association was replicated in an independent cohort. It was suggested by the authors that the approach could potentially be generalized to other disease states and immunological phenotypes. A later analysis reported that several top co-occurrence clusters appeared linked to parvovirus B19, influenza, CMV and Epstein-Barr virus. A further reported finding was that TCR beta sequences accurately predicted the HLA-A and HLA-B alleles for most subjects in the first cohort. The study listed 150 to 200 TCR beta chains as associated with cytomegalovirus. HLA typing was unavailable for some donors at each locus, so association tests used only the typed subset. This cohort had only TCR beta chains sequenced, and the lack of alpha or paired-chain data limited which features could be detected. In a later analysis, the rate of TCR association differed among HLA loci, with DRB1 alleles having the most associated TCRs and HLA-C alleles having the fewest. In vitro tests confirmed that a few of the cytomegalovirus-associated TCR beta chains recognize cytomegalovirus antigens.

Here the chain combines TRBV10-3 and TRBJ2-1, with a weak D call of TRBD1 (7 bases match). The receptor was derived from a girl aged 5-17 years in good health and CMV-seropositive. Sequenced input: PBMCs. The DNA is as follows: TGTGCCATCAGTGAGTCGCAGGGGGGCCTCTACAATGAGCAGTTCTTC. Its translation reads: CAISESQGGLYNEQFF.